What follows are 32 T cell receptor beta chains derived from one specimen sequenced in a study of human T cells and chemical hapten exposure (dated by TCRdb to 2020 to 2023). Read against the paper, the sample's time point label means: patch test 3, about 24 weeks after DPC sensitization. The treatment or condition label, as the study defines it: therapeutic diphenylcyclopropenone sensitization with weekly scalp DPC. Libraries were prepared through RACE. Sequencing took place on a NextSeq 500. TCRdb passed the public sequencing reads through fastp at Q25 and MiXCR, retaining productive beta sequences. Every CDR3 protein is listed once, alongside the most common genes and DNA of its rows. In this sample the table shows roughly 60,000 distinct CDR3 sequences, around 12% of which occur a single time. Roughly 2.3% of the sample rests with the top ten. The specimen comprised whole blood, sampled in connection with sensitization to the hapten diphenylcyclopropenone (DPC). These receptors came from a man under 40 with alopecia areata. Some clones in this sample may be carry-over from other donors' samples.

By share of the sample, this clonotype is medium-sized. The J gene is TRBJ2-3, the V gene TRBV29-1, with 12 bases aligning to TRBD2. J gave up 3 bases and V 3 bases, and 7 bases lay outside the gene matches. The CDR3 has 16 residues. Germline V CDR1 and CDR2: SQVTM, ANQGSEA. The CDR3 region has the DNA TGCAGCGTTGACAGTACTAGCGGGGGGTTGACAGATACGCAGTATTTT. It specifies CSVDSTSGGLTDTQYF.

This clonotype was counted a few times. The chain couples TRBV7-9 to TRBJ2-7; D unresolved. From germline, CDR1 is SEHNR and CDR2 FQNEAQ (reference sequence). V dropped 2 bases and J dropped 8 bases, with 10 bases sitting between them. The CDR3 is made up of 12 amino acids. This chain's CDR3 is CASSLPLQQQYF. CDR3 nucleotides: TGTGCCAGCAGCTTACCCCTACAACAGCAGTACTTC.

This clonotype showed up many times. V gene TRBV20-1 combines with J gene TRBJ2-7, with TRBD2 as a possible D gene (7 bases). Germline CDR1 DFQATT, CDR2 SNEGSKA (reference sequence). Deletions cut 1 base from V and 7 bases from J, with 20 bases between. The CDR3 is 15 residues long. The CDR3 nucleotides read TGCAGTGCTAGAGCGACAGGAGCGGGGTCCCAGGAGCAGTACTTC. Encoded protein: CSARATGAGSQEQYF.

This clonotype occurred many times. The rearrangement links TRBV9 to TRBJ2-1, with 7 bases fitting TRBD2. Trimming at V came to 0 bases and at J to 6 bases, leaving 3 bases not matched to a gene. Germline V gene lookup returns CDR1 SGDLS and CDR2 YYNGEE. The CDR3 extends over 14 amino acids. CDR3 residues: CASSVEAGSNEQFF. CDR3 nucleotide sequence: TGTGCCAGCAGCGTAGAAGCGGGATCCAATGAGCAGTTCTTC. Looking up the rest from reference TRBV9 and TRBJ2-1 gives the full variable domain: DSGVTQTPKHLITATGQRVTLRCSPRSGDLSVYWYQQSLDQGLQFLIQYYNGEERAKGNILERFSAQQFPDLHSELNLSSLELGDSALYFCASSVEAGSNEQFFGPGTRLTVL.

The chain employs TRBV27 and TRBJ1-1; no firm D call. The CDR3 consists of 12 residues. Trimming removed 10 bases at V and 7 bases at J, with 16 bases between. CDR1 and CDR2 from the germline V gene are MNHEY and SMNVEV (reference sequence). CDR3 loop: CATRRLRVEAFF. Here the CDR3 DNA reads TGTGCCACCCGCCGACTGAGGGTTGAAGCTTTCTTT.

This CDR3 reads CASSPDAYEQYF. The CDR3 DNA reads TGTGCCAGCAGTCCCGACGCCTACGAGCAGTACTTC. The J gene is TRBJ2-7, the V gene TRBV6-6; D gene uncertain. The CDR3 is 12 residues long. Germline CDR1 MNHNY, CDR2 SVGAGI (reference sequence). V was pared by 5 bases and J by 2 bases, with 7 bases between.

This clonotype was seen only a few times. The rearrangement joins TRBV6-1 to TRBJ1-5, with D maybe TRBD1 (6 bases). The V end was cut by 4 bases, the J end by 7 bases, with 14 bases between. The CDR3 length is 14 residues. Germline CDR1 is MNHNS and CDR2 is SASEGT. The CDR3: CASSAQGNRQPQHF. The CDR3 region has the DNA TGTGCCAGCAGTGCCCAGGGGAACCGACAGCCCCAGCATTTT.

This clonotype has ten or more counts. DNA of the CDR3: TGTGCCAGCAGTGACGAACCTTCTACCGTCAATGAGCAGTTCTTC. Amino acid sequence: CASSDEPSTVNEQFF. The chain uses TRBV6-4 and TRBJ2-1; D gene unclear. V dropped 2 bases and J dropped 6 bases, with 14 bases sitting between them. The CDR3 contains 15 residues. CDR1 and CDR2 from the germline V gene are MRHNA and SNTAGT.

This clonotype appeared once. This sequence joins TRBV28 and TRBJ2-2; no definite D call. Germline CDR1 MDHEN, CDR2 SYDVKM. The CDR3 length is 11 residues. Trimming stripped 7 bases from V and 8 bases from J, with 8 bases between. CDR3 amino acids: CASTDGGELFF. The CDR3 bases are TGTGCCAGCACCGATGGAGGGGAGCTGTTTTTT.

This clonotype was recorded many times. The chain couples TRBV29-1 to TRBJ2-4, with TRBD2 matching 7 bases. The CDR3 length is 13 residues. CDR1 and CDR2 from the germline V gene are SQVTM and ANQGSEA. Unmatched junction bases numbered 2, after V lost 6 bases and J lost 0 bases. As DNA, the CDR3 is TGCAGCGTGGGACTAAGAGCCAAAAACATTCAGTACTTC. This translates into CSVGLRAKNIQYF.

This clonotype was recorded a few times. CDR3 protein: CASSQATGGRTDTQYF. The CDR3 DNA reads TGTGCCAGCAGCCAAGCCACCGGGGGGAGGACAGATACGCAGTATTTT. The rearrangement joins TRBV4-2 to TRBJ2-3, with TRBD2 matching over 7 bases. The CDR3 length is 16 residues. Per germline, CDR1 LGHNA and CDR2 YNFKEQ. With V trimmed by 1 base and J by 3 bases, 7 bases remained unmatched.

In this sample, this clonotype turned up many times. The V call is TRBV29-1, the J call TRBJ1-1; unclear D gene. The CDR3 length is 12 residues. V was clipped by 7 bases and J by 0 bases, with 9 bases between them. Germline assignment: CDR1 SQVTM and CDR2 ANQGSEA. The CDR3: CSGRRLNTEAFF. CDR3 in DNA: TGCAGCGGCAGGAGGCTGAACACTGAAGCTTTCTTT. The variable domain in full, with the rest retrieved from reference TRBV29-1 and TRBJ1-1, is SAVISQKPSRDICQRGTSLTIQCQVDSQVTMMFWYRQQPGQSLTLIATANQGSEATYESGFVIDKFPISRPNLTFSTLTVSNMSPEDSSIYLCSGRRLNTEAFFGQGTRLTVV.

This clonotype appeared many times. This sequence joins TRBV7-9 and TRBJ1-5; possibly TRBD1 for D (5 bases). The ends were cut back, 5 bases at V and 5 bases at J, with 10 bases in the middle. Germline V gives CDR1 SEHNR, CDR2 FQNEAQ (reference sequence). The CDR3 sequence is 13 residues long. The CDR3 DNA follows: TGTGCCAGCAGCCCGGGACGATATCAGCCCCAGCATTTT. This gives the protein CASSPGRYQPQHF.

The chain has TRBV6-1 and TRBJ2-2; TRBD1 aligns across 8 bases. V dropped 6 bases and J dropped 7; count of bases not matched to a gene: 7. The CDR3 totals 14 residues. CDR1 is MNHNS and CDR2 is SASEGT in the germline V gene. CDR3 in amino acids: CASRDREVSGELFF. The CDR3 bases are TGTGCCAGCAGGGACAGGGAGGTTAGCGGGGAGCTGTTTTTT.

This clonotype was seen at least ten times. The V gene is TRBV29-1, the J gene TRBJ1-5; weak D call: TRBD1 (5 bases). Germline values: CDR1 SQVTM, CDR2 ANQGSEA. Trimming took off 1 base at V and 0 bases at J, with 10 bases between the two ends. The CDR3 covers 15 residues. The CDR3 reads CSVEAGGGSNQPQHF. The CDR3 nucleotides are TGCAGCGTTGAAGCGGGGGGAGGTAGCAATCAGCCCCAGCATTTT.

This clonotype occurred many times. The V gene is TRBV12-3 or TRBV12-4, the J gene TRBJ2-3, with 7 positions matching TRBD2. The CDR3 contains 14 residues. The V segment lost 3 bases and the J segment 5 bases; nucleotides outside the gene matches: 5. CDR3 nucleotide sequence: TGTGCCAGCAGTTTGGGCAGGGAGGGAGATACGCAGTATTTT. Translated, it gives CASSLGREGDTQYF.

This clonotype came up a few times. This rearrangement joins TRBV19 to TRBJ1-5; possibly TRBD1 for D (5 bases). Per the germline V gene, CDR1 is LNHDA and CDR2 is SQIVND (reference sequence). V was cut by 3 bases and J by 7 bases, with 10 bases left in between. The CDR3 is 13 residues long. In DNA, the CDR3 is TGTGCCAGTAGTATGCGGGGACTCCAGCCCCAGCATTTT. Protein sequence: CASSMRGLQPQHF.

This clonotype was observed many times. An end of the junction differs from the germline gene, which may be a read error. V is TRBV20-1 and J is TRBJ2-1; D call uncertain. Germline CDR1 DFQATT, CDR2 SNEGSKA (reference sequence). The CDR3 runs to 13 residues. In nucleotides, the CDR3 is TGCAGTGCCTCACAGACTTACTACGATGAGCAGTTCTTC. This codes for CSASQTYYDEQFF.

At least ten counts were recorded for this clonotype. This chain links TRBV7-9 with TRBJ2-1, with 11 bases matching TRBD2. The J segment lost 7 bases and the V segment lost 7 bases, leaving 12 bases of the junction unmatched. The CDR3 loop spans 16 amino acids. Germline lookup yields CDR1 SEHNR and CDR2 FQNEAQ (reference sequence). In DNA, the CDR3 is TGTGCCAGCAACATCCCTAGCGGGGGGAACGTAAATGAGCAGTTCTTC. Protein: CASNIPSGGNVNEQFF.

This clonotype was found a few times. This rearrangement joins TRBV6-6 to TRBJ2-3; D gene ambiguous. The CDR3 consists of 15 residues. With 2 bases removed from V and 2 bases from J, the gap between germline ends came to 11 bases. Germline V CDR1 and CDR2: MNHNY, SVGAGI (reference sequence). The CDR3 spells CASSYRSPYTDTQYF. DNA for the CDR3: TGTGCCAGCAGTTACAGGTCCCCCTACACAGATACGCAGTATTTT.

The chain combines TRBV7-8 with TRBJ2-2, with D possibly TRBD2 on 5 matching bases. CDR3 length equals 16 residues. Germline CDR1 reads SGHVS; CDR2 reads FQNEAQ. The V end lost 5 bases, the J end lost 2 bases, and 15 bases lay between the germline ends. The CDR3 here is CASSHSRGTNTGELFF. The CDR3 nucleotides are TGTGCCAGCAGCCACTCCCGGGGTACAAACACCGGGGAGCTGTTTTTT.

The chain links TRBV2 to TRBJ2-3; TRBD1 might be the D (6 bases). The CDR3 totals 16 residues. Germline CDR1 and CDR2: SNHLY and FYNNEI. The germline V and J ends were trimmed by 3 bases and 0 bases, with 13 bases remaining between them. CDR3 sequence (DNA): TGTGCCAGCAGTGAGGGGGCAGGACCCAGCACAGATACGCAGTATTTT. Its translation: CASSEGAGPSTDTQYF.

The chain employs TRBV28 and TRBJ2-7, with D possibly TRBD1 on 6 matching bases. The CDR3 covers 15 residues. Trimming took off 5 bases at V and 2 bases at J, with 16 bases between the two ends. Germline CDR1 reads MDHEN; CDR2 reads SYDVKM. This CDR3 is CASSPTGSFTYEQYF. CDR3 coding DNA: TGTGCCAGCAGTCCCACAGGGTCCTTTACCTACGAGCAGTACTTC.

The CDR3 DNA reads as TGCAGTGCTAGTGAGGGGAACACTGAAGCTTTCTTT. Its translation: CSASEGNTEAFF. This sequence joins TRBV20-1 and TRBJ1-1; D ambiguous. The CDR3 totals 12 residues. The V end lost 3 bases, the J end lost 1 base, and 6 bases lay between the germline ends. From germline, CDR1 is DFQATT and CDR2 SNEGSKA (reference sequence).

The V and J genes are TRBV9 and TRBJ2-1; 13 bases are shared with TRBD2. Germline V gene lookup returns CDR1 SGDLS and CDR2 YYNGEE. The CDR3 has 19 amino acids. Unmatched junction bases numbered 9, after V lost 3 bases and J lost 0 bases. CDR3 protein: CASSAGTSGELFSYNEQFF. DNA of the CDR3: TGTGCCAGCAGCGCCGGGACTAGCGGGGAACTTTTCTCCTACAATGAGCAGTTCTTC.

This clonotype has at least ten counts. Compared with germline, one end of the junction differs, possibly owing to a read error. The J gene is TRBJ1-4, the V gene TRBV3-1; 7 bases fit TRBD1. The CDR3 extends over 12 amino acids. Germline CDR1 reads LGHDT; CDR2 reads YNNKEL (reference sequence). CDR3 bases: TGTGCCAGCAGCATGGGGACAGCCCTCCTTCTTTTT. Translating it yields CASSMGTALLLF. Drawing the rest from reference TRBV3-1 and TRBJ1-4, the complete variable domain is DTAVSQTPKYLVTQMGNDKSIKCEQNLGHDTMYWYKQDSKKFLKIMFSYNNKELIINETVPNRFSPKSPDKAHLNLHINSLELGDSAVYFCASSMGTALLLFGSGTQLSVL.

This chain uses TRBV12-3 or TRBV12-4 with TRBJ2-1, with a tentative D call TRBD2 (6 bases). The CDR3 spans 14 residues. Trimming removed 6 bases at V and 9 bases at J, with 18 bases between. CDR3 bases: TGTGCCAGCAGCTTGATGACCATGGGGGGTGAGCAGTTCTTC. This sequence encodes CASSLMTMGGEQFF.

This clonotype has only a few counts. The J gene is TRBJ2-7, the V gene TRBV6-2 or TRBV6-3; the D is unclear. Trimming removed 6 bases at V and 11 bases at J, with 20 bases between. Germline assignment: CDR1 MNHEY and CDR2 SVGEGT. This CDR3 comprises 13 residues. The chain's CDR3 is CASSITASRREYF. CDR3 in DNA: TGTGCCAGCAGCATAACGGCGAGTCGAAGGGAGTACTTC.

The sample holds a few counts of this clonotype. The chain carries TRBV10-3 and TRBJ1-4; no clear D gene. The CDR3 spans 13 residues. V was clipped by 6 bases and J by 8 bases, with 13 bases between them. CDR1 is ENHRY and CDR2 is SYGVKD in the germline V gene. This chain's CDR3 is CAISDRVPEKLFF. The CDR3 DNA follows: TGTGCCATCAGCGACCGAGTCCCAGAAAAACTGTTTTTT.

The genes are TRBV4-3 and TRBJ2-7, with 7 bases fitting TRBD1. CDR1 and CDR2 from the germline V gene are LGHNA and YSLEER. The CDR3 loop spans 13 amino acids. Trimming at V came to 4 bases and at J to 4 bases, leaving 4 bases not matched to a gene. CDR3 sequence reads: CASSPGQHYEQYF. For the CDR3, the DNA is TGCGCCAGCAGCCCGGGACAGCATTACGAGCAGTACTTC.

This clonotype was picked up a small number of times. The chain recombines TRBV4-3 with TRBJ2-1, with D unclear. Trimming removed 0 bases at V and 7 bases at J, with 7 bases between. This CDR3 comprises 13 residues. Germline loops: CDR1 LGHNA, CDR2 YSLEER. CDR3 DNA sequence: TGCGCCAGCAGCCAAGAAAACAGTAATGAGCAGTTCTTC. Protein sequence: CASSQENSNEQFF.

This clonotype came up a few times. J is TRBJ1-1 and V is TRBV7-9, with a weak D call TRBD1 (5 bases). The CDR3 spans 15 residues. V was cut by 5 bases and J by 7 bases, with 20 bases left in between. The V gene's germline CDR1 is SEHNR and CDR2 FQNEAQ (reference sequence). CDR3 loop: CASSRDRAPGSEAFF. The CDR3 coding sequence is TGTGCCAGCAGCAGGGACCGGGCCCCCGGGAGTGAAGCTTTCTTT.